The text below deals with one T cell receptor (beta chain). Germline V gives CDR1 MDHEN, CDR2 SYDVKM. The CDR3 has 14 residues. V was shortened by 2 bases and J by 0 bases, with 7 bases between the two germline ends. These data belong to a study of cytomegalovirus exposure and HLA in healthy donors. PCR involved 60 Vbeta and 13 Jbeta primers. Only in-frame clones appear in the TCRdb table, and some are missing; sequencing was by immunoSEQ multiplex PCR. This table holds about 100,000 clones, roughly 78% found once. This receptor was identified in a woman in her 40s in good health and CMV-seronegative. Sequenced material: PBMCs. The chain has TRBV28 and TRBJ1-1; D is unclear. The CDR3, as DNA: TGTGCCAGCAGTTTAGTCAGAATGAACACTGAAGCTTTCTTT. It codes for CASSLVRMNTEAFF. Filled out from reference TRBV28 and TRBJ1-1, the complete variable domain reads DVKVTQSSRYLVKRTGEKVFLECVQDMDHENMFWYRQDPGLGLRLIYFSYDVKMKEKGDIPEGYSVSREKKERFSLILESASTNQTSMYLCASSLVRMNTEAFFGQGTRLTVV.